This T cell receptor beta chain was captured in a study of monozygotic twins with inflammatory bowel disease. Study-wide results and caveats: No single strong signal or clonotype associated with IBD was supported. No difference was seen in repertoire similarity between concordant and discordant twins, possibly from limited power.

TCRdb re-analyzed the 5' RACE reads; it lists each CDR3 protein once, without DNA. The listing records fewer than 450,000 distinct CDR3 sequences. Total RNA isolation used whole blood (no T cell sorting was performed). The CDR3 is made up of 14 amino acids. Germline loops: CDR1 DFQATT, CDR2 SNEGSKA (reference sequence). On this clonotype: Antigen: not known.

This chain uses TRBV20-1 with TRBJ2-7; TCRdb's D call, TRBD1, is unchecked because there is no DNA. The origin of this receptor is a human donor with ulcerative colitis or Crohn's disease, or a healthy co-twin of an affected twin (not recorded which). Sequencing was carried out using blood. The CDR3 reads CSASWPGQGYEQYF.